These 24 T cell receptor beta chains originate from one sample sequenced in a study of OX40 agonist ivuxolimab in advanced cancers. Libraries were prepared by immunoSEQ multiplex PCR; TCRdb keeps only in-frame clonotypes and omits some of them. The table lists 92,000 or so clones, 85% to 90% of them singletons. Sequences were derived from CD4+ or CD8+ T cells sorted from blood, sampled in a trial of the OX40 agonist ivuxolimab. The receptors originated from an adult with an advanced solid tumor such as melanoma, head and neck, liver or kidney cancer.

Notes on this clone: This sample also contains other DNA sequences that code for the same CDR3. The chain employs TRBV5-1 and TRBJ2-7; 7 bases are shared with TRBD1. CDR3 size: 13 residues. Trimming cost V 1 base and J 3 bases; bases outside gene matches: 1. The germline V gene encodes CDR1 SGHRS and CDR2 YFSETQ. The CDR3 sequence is CASSLTGVYEQYF. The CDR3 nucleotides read TGCGCCAGCAGCTTGACAGGGGTCTACGAGCAGTACTTC.

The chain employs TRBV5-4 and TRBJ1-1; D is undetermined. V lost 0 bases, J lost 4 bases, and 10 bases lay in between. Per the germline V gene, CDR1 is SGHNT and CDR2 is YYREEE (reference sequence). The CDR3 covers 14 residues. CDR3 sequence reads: CASSLGGEGTEAFF. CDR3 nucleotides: TGTGCCAGCAGCTTGGGTGGGGAAGGCACTGAAGCTTTCTTT.

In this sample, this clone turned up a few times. The CDR3 sequence: CASNSGTPNTEAFF. CDR3 coding DNA: TGTGCCAGCAATTCCGGGACACCGAACACTGAAGCTTTCTTT. The V call is TRBV25-1, the J call TRBJ1-1; possible D gene TRBD1, 6 bases. The ends were cut back, 7 bases at V and 1 base at J, with 13 bases in the middle. Germline V gene data show CDR1 as MGHDK and CDR2 as SYGVNS. The CDR3 spans 14 residues. Using reference TRBV25-1 and TRBJ1-1 for the parts outside the CDR3, the full variable domain is EADIYQTPRYLVIGTGKKITLECSQTMGHDKMYWYQQDPGMELHLIHYSYGVNSTEKGDLSSESTVSRIRTEHFPLTLESARPSHTSQYLCASNSGTPNTEAFFGQGTRLTVV.

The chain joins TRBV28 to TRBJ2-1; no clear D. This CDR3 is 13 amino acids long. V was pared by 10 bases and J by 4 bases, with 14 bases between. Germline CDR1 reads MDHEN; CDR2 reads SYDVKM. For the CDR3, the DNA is TGTGCCATAAAAAAGGCCCTTTACAATGAGCAGTTCTTC. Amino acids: CAIKKALYNEQFF.

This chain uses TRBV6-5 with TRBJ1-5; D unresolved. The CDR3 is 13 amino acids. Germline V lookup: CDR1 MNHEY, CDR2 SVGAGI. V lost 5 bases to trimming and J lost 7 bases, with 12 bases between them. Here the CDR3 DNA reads TGTGCCAGCAGTCGCTTACCAGGACAGCCCCAGCATTTT. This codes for CASSRLPGQPQHF.

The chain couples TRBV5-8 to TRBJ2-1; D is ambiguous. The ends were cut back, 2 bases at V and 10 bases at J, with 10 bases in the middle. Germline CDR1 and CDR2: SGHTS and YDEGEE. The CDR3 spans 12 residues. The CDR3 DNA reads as TGTGCCAGCAGCTTAAGGTTGCCCGAGCAGTTCTTC. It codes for CASSLRLPEQFF. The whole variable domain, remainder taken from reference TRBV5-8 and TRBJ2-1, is EAGVTQSPTHLIKTRGQQATLRCSPISGHTSVYWYQQALGLGLQFLLWYDEGEERNRGNFPPRFSGRQFPNYSSELNVNALELEDSALYLCASSLRLPEQFFGPGTRLTVL.

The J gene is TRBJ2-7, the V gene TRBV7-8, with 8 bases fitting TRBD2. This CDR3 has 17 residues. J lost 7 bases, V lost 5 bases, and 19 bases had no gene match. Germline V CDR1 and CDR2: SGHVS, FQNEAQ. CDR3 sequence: CASSPRDSGELRDEQYF. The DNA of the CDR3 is TGTGCCAGCAGCCCCCGTGATAGCGGGGAGCTTCGCGATGAGCAGTACTTC.

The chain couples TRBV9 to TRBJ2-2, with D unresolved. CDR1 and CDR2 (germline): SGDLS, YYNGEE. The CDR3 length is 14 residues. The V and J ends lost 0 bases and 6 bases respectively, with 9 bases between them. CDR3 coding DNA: TGTGCCAGCAGCGTAGGTCTAGGTCCCGGGGAGCTGTTTTTT. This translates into CASSVGLGPGELFF.

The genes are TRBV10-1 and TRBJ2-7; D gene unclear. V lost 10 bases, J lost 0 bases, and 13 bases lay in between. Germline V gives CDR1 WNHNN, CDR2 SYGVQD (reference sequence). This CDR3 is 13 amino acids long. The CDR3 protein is CATITPSSYEQYF. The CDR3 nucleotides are TGCGCCACGATTACACCGAGCTCCTACGAGCAGTACTTC.

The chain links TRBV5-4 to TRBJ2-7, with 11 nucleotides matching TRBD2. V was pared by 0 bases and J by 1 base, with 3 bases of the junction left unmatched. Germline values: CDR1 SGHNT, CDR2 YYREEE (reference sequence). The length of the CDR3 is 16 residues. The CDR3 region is CASSLVAGGSSYEQYF. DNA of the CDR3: TGTGCCAGCAGCTTGGTAGCGGGAGGGTCTTCCTACGAGCAGTACTTC.

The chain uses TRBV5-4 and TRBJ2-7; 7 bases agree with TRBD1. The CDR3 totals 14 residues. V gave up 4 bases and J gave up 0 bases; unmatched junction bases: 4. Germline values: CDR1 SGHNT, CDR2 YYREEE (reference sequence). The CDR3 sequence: CASSHRDSSYEQYF. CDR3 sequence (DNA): TGTGCCAGCAGCCACCGGGACAGCTCCTACGAGCAGTACTTC.

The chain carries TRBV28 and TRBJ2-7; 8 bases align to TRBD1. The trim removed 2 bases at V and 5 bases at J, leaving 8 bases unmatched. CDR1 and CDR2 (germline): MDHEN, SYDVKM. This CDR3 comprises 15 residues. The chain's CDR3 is CASSLLGTGKDEQYF. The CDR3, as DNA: TGTGCCAGCAGTTTACTCGGGACAGGAAAGGACGAGCAGTACTTC.

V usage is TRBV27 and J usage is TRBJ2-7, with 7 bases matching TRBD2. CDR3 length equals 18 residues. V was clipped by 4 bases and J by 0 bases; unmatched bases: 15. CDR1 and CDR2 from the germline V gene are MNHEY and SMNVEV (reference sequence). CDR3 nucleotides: TGTGCCAGCAGTTCCCCCTATGTAGGTAGCGGGTACTCCTACGAGCAGTACTTC. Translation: CASSSPYVGSGYSYEQYF.

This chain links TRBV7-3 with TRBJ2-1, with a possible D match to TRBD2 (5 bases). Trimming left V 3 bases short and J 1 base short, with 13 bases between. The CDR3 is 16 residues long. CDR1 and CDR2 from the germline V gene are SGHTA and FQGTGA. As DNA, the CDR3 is TGTGCCAGCAGCTTTTACGGGGATACTTCCTACAATGAGCAGTTCTTC. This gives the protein CASSFYGDTSYNEQFF.

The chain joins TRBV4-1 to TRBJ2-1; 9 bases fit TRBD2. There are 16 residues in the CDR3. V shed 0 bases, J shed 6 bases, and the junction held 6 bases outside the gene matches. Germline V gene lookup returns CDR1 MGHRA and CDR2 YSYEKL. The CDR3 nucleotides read TGCGCCAGCAGCCAAGAAGCGGCGGGAGGGATCAATGAGCAGTTCTTC. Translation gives CASSQEAAGGINEQFF.

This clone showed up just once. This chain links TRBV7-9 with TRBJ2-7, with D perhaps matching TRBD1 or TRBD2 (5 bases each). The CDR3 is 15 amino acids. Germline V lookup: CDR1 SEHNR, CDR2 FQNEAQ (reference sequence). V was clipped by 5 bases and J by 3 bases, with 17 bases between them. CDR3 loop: CASSPAGNAGYEQYF. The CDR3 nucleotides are TGTGCCAGCAGCCCCGCAGGGAATGCGGGCTACGAGCAGTACTTC.

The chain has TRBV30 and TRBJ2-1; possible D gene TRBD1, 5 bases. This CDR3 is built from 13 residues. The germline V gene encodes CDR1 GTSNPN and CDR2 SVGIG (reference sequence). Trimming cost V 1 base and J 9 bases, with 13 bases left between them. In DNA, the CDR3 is TGTGCCTGGAGTGCAGGGTCACCCTTTGAGCAGTTCTTC. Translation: CAWSAGSPFEQFF.

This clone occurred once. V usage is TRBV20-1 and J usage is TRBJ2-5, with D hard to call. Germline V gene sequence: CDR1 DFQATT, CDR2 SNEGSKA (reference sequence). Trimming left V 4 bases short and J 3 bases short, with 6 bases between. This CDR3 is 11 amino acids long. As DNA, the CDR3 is TGCAGTGCTATAAGGGAAGAGACCCAGTACTTC. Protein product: CSAIREETQYF.

The chain's CDR3 is CASSPPDYVNEQFF. The CDR3 bases are TGTGCCAGCAGCCCCCCAGACTATGTCAATGAGCAGTTCTTC. The chain has TRBV11-1 and TRBJ2-1; the D gene is possibly TRBD2 (5 bases). The germline gives CDR1 SGHAT, CDR2 FQDESV (reference sequence). The germline V and J ends were trimmed by 5 bases and 6 bases, with 14 bases remaining between them. CDR3 length: 14 amino acids.

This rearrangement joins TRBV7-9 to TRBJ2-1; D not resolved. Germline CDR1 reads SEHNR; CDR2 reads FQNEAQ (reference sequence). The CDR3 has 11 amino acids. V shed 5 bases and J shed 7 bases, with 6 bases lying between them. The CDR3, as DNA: TGTGCCAGCAGCCCCGAAAATGAGCAGTTCTTC. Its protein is CASSPENEQFF.

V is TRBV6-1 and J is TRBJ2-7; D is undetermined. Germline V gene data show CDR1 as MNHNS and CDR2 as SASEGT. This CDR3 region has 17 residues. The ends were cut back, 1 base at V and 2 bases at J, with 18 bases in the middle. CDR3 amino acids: CASSEDRFGSGAYEQYF. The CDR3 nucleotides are TGTGCCAGCAGTGAAGATCGGTTTGGCTCTGGGGCCTACGAGCAGTACTTC.

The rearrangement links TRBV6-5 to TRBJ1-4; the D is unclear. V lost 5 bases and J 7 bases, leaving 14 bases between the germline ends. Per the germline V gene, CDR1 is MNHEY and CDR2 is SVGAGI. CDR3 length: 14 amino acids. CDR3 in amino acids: CASSTNSNLEKLFF. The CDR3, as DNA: TGTGCCAGCAGTACTAACAGTAACCTTGAAAAACTGTTTTTT.

CDR3 bases: TGTGCCAGCAGCACCTGGACAGGGGGCGTCTATGGCTACACCTTC. Translation gives CASSTWTGGVYGYTF. V is TRBV11-2 and J is TRBJ1-2; 11 bases fit TRBD1. The CDR3 runs to 15 residues. Germline values: CDR1 SGHAT, CDR2 FQNNGV. V was pared by 5 bases and J by 4 bases, with 6 bases of the junction left unmatched.

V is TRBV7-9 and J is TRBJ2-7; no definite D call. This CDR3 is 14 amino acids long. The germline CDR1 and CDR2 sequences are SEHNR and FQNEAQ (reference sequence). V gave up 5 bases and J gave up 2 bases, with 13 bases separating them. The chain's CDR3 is CASSADPSTYEQYF. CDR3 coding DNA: TGTGCCAGCAGCGCCGACCCTTCGACCTACGAGCAGTACTTC.